Listed here is a single T cell receptor beta chain. Its matching antigen is unknown. The CDR3 runs 17 residues. V was trimmed by 0 bases and J by 2 bases, leaving 14 bases between them. The germline V gene has CDR1 MGHRA and CDR2 YSYEKL. The data derive from a study of OX40 agonist ivuxolimab in advanced cancers. Study in general: Patients in the trial were receiving intravenous ivuxolimab every 2 weeks, at doses of 0.01 to 10 mg/kg. Two patients with cutaneous melanoma and one with hepatocellular carcinoma, three in total, showed partial responses.

Some clones are missing from TCRdb's copy, which holds only in-frame ones; the method was immunoSEQ multiplex PCR. The sample has tens of thousands of clones, more than 75% seen once; the top ten hold 10% to 15%. The study, taken as a whole, reports: Relative to CD4+, CD8+ T cells held more expanded clones on average.

Sequencing was performed on CD4+ or CD8+ T cells sorted from blood, taken in a trial of the OX40 agonist ivuxolimab. The receptor's source is an adult with an advanced solid tumor such as melanoma, head and neck, liver or kidney cancer. The V call is TRBV4-1, the J call TRBJ2-1; D assignment may be TRBD1 or TRBD2 (6 bases each). CDR3: CASSQEGGPTAYNEQFF. DNA for the CDR3: TGCGCCAGCAGCCAAGAAGGGGGGCCGACGGCCTACAATGAGCAGTTCTTC.